Below, 22 T cell receptor beta chains from the same sample are listed, as sequenced in a study of cytomegalovirus exposure and HLA in healthy donors. The PCR was carried out with 60 Vbeta primers and 13 Jbeta primers. Profiled with immunoSEQ multiplex PCR; TCRdb holds only in-frame clones, not every one. This sample yields some 160,000 clones, of which around 80% are seen a single time; around 5.8% belongs to the top ten. The specimen sequenced was PBMCs. The receptors originated from a male donor in good health and CMV-seropositive.

The V gene is TRBV11-1, the J gene TRBJ2-7; 8 bases line up with TRBD1. The CDR3 contains 16 residues. Germline V lookup: CDR1 SGHAT, CDR2 FQDESV (reference sequence). The trim removed 5 bases at V and 0 bases at J, leaving 9 bases unmatched. The CDR3 coding sequence is TGTGCCAGCAGCGGCCCGGGACAGGAACGCTCCTACGAGCAGTACTTC. Amino acid sequence: CASSGPGQERSYEQYF.

V usage is TRBV19 and J usage is TRBJ1-1; 7 nucleotides match TRBD1. The CDR3 length is 15 residues. CDR1 and CDR2 from the germline V gene are LNHDA and SQIVND (reference sequence). V shed 5 bases and J 4 bases; nucleotides not matched to a gene: 10. The CDR3 bases are TGTGCCAGTAGTCTAACCGCAGGGACAGTCACTGAAGCTTTCTTT. It yields the protein CASSLTAGTVTEAFF. Based on the CDR3 plus reference TRBV19 and TRBJ1-1, the full variable domain is DGGITQSPKYLFRKEGQNVTLSCEQNLNHDAMYWYRQDPGQGLRLIYYSQIVNDFQKGDIAEGYSVSREKKESFPLTVTSAQKNPTAFYLCASSLTAGTVTEAFFGQGTRLTVV.

The chain is built from TRBV5-4 and TRBJ1-2; D is perhaps TRBD1 (6 bases). Trimming left V 3 bases short and J 0 bases short, with 12 bases between. The germline V gene encodes CDR1 SGHNT and CDR2 YYREEE (reference sequence). The CDR3 covers 15 residues. In DNA, the CDR3 is TGTGCCAGCAGCTCTCTAGGGGGATCTAACTATGGCTACACCTTC. Translated, it gives CASSSLGGSNYGYTF.

The rearrangement joins TRBV29-1 to TRBJ1-1; 8 bases align to TRBD1. Germline CDR1 and CDR2: SQVTM and ANQGSEA. The length of the CDR3 is 13 residues. The CDR3: CTVRGQAPAEAFF. DNA of the CDR3: TGCACCGTACGGGGACAGGCCCCCGCCGAAGCTTTCTTT.

The V gene is TRBV7-9, the J gene TRBJ2-2; weak D call: TRBD2 (5 bases). The CDR3 has 14 amino acids. Germline CDR1 SEHNR, CDR2 FQNEAQ (reference sequence). V was shortened by 5 bases and J by 6 bases, with 13 bases between the two germline ends. The CDR3 sequence: CASSALTRAGELFF. CDR3 nucleotide sequence: TGTGCCAGCAGCGCACTTACTAGGGCCGGGGAGCTGTTTTTT.

This chain uses TRBV7-6 with TRBJ2-7; 11 bases are shared with TRBD1. Unmatched junction bases numbered 7, after V lost 3 bases and J lost 3 bases. The CDR3 is 16 amino acids. Germline CDR1 reads SGHVS; CDR2 reads FNYEAQ. The CDR3 sequence is CASSLASDRGHYEQYF. CDR3 nucleotide sequence: TGTGCCAGCAGCTTGGCCTCGGACAGGGGGCACTACGAGCAGTACTTC.

The gene calls are TRBV7-9 and TRBJ2-2; D is uncertain. Germline CDR1 SEHNR, CDR2 FQNEAQ (reference sequence). The CDR3 is 12 amino acids. With 3 bases removed from V and 8 bases from J, the gap between germline ends came to 7 bases. The CDR3 DNA reads TGTGCCAGCAGCTTCGATGCGGGGGAGCTGTTTTTT. This codes for CASSFDAGELFF.

As for this clone: At one of its ends the junction is not consistent with the germline gene, which may arise from a read error. V and J are TRBV5-4 and TRBJ2-5, with a tentative D call TRBD1 (5 bases). This CDR3 region has 14 residues. Germline values: CDR1 SGHNT, CDR2 YYREEE (reference sequence). The DNA for the CDR3 is TGTGCCAGCAGCCGCGGACAAGACCACGAGACCCAGTACTTC. Its protein product is CASSRGQDHETQYF.

This clone has more than one count but fewer than ten. The chain uses TRBV28 and TRBJ2-7; 7 positions match TRBD1. The germline V gene has CDR1 MDHEN and CDR2 SYDVKM. The CDR3 loop spans 15 amino acids. J gave up 3 bases and V 5 bases, and 10 bases lay outside the gene matches. This CDR3 reads CASSTFSTGSYEQYF. The CDR3 nucleotides are TGTGCCAGCAGTACATTCTCGACAGGGAGCTACGAGCAGTACTTC.

The rearrangement joins TRBV5-4 to TRBJ2-7, with 9 positions matching TRBD1. The germline CDR1 and CDR2 sequences are SGHNT and YYREEE (reference sequence). The ends lost 4 bases at V and 4 bases at J; junction bases unmatched: 9. The CDR3 totals 15 residues. The CDR3, as DNA: TGTGCCAGCAGCCGATCACAGGGGGCTTCTTACGAGCAGTACTTC. Its translation: CASSRSQGASYEQYF.

The chain couples TRBV11-3 to TRBJ1-6, with unresolved D. Deletions cut 5 bases from V and 7 bases from J, with 9 bases between. The CDR3 extends over 13 amino acids. CDR1 SGHNT and CDR2 YENEEA come from the germline V gene. CDR3 coding DNA: TGTGCCAGCAGCGCTAGGCTGAATTCACCCCTCCACTTT. This encodes CASSARLNSPLHF.

This chain joins TRBV25-1 and TRBJ2-7; 7 bases agree with TRBD2. CDR1 and CDR2 (germline): MGHDK, SYGVNS. The CDR3 has 16 residues. V lost 3 bases and J lost 1; bases outside the gene matches: 9. The CDR3 loop is CASSDARTSTSYEQYF. Written as DNA, the CDR3 is TGTGCCAGCAGTGATGCTCGGACTAGTACGTCCTACGAGCAGTACTTC.

This chain joins TRBV6-8 and TRBJ1-1, with D uncertain. This CDR3 has 9 amino acids. V was trimmed by 8 bases and J by 11 bases, leaving 9 bases between them. Per germline, CDR1 MNHGY and CDR2 SAAAGT. This CDR3 reads CASGPQAFF. The CDR3, as DNA: TGTGCCAGCGGGCCCCAGGCTTTCTTT.

This rearrangement joins TRBV21-1 to TRBJ2-1; no check of the table's D call, TRBD2, against the DNA was made. TRBV21-1 has pseudogene status. The CDR3 loop spans 17 amino acids. DNA for the CDR3: TGTGCCAGCAGCAAAGAACGAGCGGGCGTCTCCTACAATGAGCAGTTCTTC. Protein: CASSKERAGVSYNEQFF.

The chain employs TRBV5-4 and TRBJ1-1; a possible D gene is TRBD1 (5 bases). Germline assignment: CDR1 SGHNT and CDR2 YYREEE (reference sequence). CDR3 length equals 14 residues. V shed 5 bases and J shed 5 bases, with 16 bases lying between them. This chain's CDR3 is CASRFDGGGTEAFF. For the CDR3, the DNA is TGTGCCAGCAGATTCGACGGTGGGGGGACTGAAGCTTTCTTT.

The rearrangement uses TRBV7-8 and TRBJ2-7; tentatively, D is TRBD2 (5 bases). There are 12 residues in the CDR3. V shed 1 base and J shed 6 bases, with 7 bases lying between them. Germline values: CDR1 SGHVS, CDR2 FQNEAQ. The CDR3 loop reads CASSLGGGEQYF. CDR3 DNA: TGTGCCAGCAGCTTAGGAGGAGGCGAGCAGTACTTC. Combining the CDR3 with reference TRBV7-8 and TRBJ2-7 gives the whole variable domain GAGVSQSPRYKVAKRGQDVALRCDPISGHVSLFWYQQALGQGPEFLTYFQNEAQLDKSGLPSDRFFAERPEGSVSTLKIQRTQQEDSAVYLCASSLGGGEQYFGPGTRLTVT.

Concerning this clone: The same CDR3 can be traced to other DNA sequences in this sample. The rearrangement uses TRBV28 and TRBJ2-7; a weak D match, TRBD2 (6 bases). Germline CDR1 is MDHEN and CDR2 is SYDVKM. The CDR3 consists of 13 residues. V lost 2 bases and J 4 bases, leaving 9 bases between the germline ends. The DNA for the CDR3 is TGTGCCAGCAGTTTAGCGGGACCATACGAGCAGTACTTC. Translation gives CASSLAGPYEQYF.

This clone came up a few times. The genes are TRBV5-6 and TRBJ2-5; D possibly corresponds to TRBD1 (6 bases). Between the trimmed V and J ends, which lost 1 base and 3 bases, there was a span of 7 bases. The CDR3 consists of 13 residues. The germline V gene encodes CDR1 SGHDT and CDR2 YYEEEE. The CDR3 nucleotides are TGTGCCAGCAGCTTGTGGACAGAAGAGACCCAGTACTTC. Translated: CASSLWTEETQYF. The full variable domain, with the rest looked up from reference TRBV5-6 and TRBJ2-5, is DAGVTQSPTHLIKTRGQQVTLRCSPKSGHDTVSWYQQALGQGPQFIFQYYEEEERQRGNFPDRFSGHQFPNYSSELNVNALLLGDSALYLCASSLWTEETQYFGPGTRLLVL.

The chain couples TRBV29-1 to TRBJ2-7; a possible D gene is TRBD1 (6 bases). V was pared by 2 bases and J by 4 bases, with 12 bases between. CDR1 is SQVTM and CDR2 is ANQGSEA in the germline V gene. The CDR3 runs 13 residues. The CDR3 region is CSVELDSPYEQYF. CDR3 sequence (DNA): TGCAGCGTTGAATTGGACAGCCCTTACGAGCAGTACTTC.

The J gene is TRBJ2-2, the V gene TRBV18, with unresolved D. Looked up from germline, CDR1 is KGHSH and CDR2 is LQKENI. The CDR3 totals 15 residues. V shed 2 bases and J shed 7 bases, with 14 bases lying between them. The CDR3 is CASSPILASDGELFF. The CDR3 DNA follows: TGTGCCAGCTCACCAATCTTAGCCTCGGACGGGGAGCTGTTTTTT.

The rearrangement links TRBV7-8 to TRBJ2-7; D is uncertain. With 4 bases removed from V and 0 bases from J, the gap between germline ends came to 7 bases. The germline CDR1 and CDR2 sequences are SGHVS and FQNEAQ. This CDR3 spans 13 amino acids. The CDR3 nucleotides read TGTGCCAGCAGCTATTCCTTCTCCTACGAGCAGTACTTC. Translating it yields CASSYSFSYEQYF. The full variable domain, its missing parts supplied by reference TRBV7-8 and TRBJ2-7, is GAGVSQSPRYKVAKRGQDVALRCDPISGHVSLFWYQQALGQGPEFLTYFQNEAQLDKSGLPSDRFFAERPEGSVSTLKIQRTQQEDSAVYLCASSYSFSYEQYFGPGTRLTVT.

This rearrangement joins TRBV7-8 to TRBJ1-3, with 10 bases lining up with TRBD1. Germline lookup yields CDR1 SGHVS and CDR2 FQNEAQ. The CDR3 consists of 16 residues. Germline trimming cut 3 bases from V and 6 bases from J; bases unmatched to any gene: 8. CDR3 bases: TGTGCCAGCAGCTTGGGGACAGGGGCACTCTTAAACACCATATATTTT. Translation: CASSLGTGALLNTIYF.